Following are 17 T cell receptor beta chains from one sample sequenced in a study of CD8 T cells in Susac syndrome. Random hexamers served to reverse transcribe about 0.5 to 1 ug RNA. TCRdb ran MiXCR on the immunoSEQ multiplex PCR reads and lists one entry per CDR3 protein. The sample includes 100,000 or so distinct CDR3 sequences, under 95% of them seen just once. The specimen sequenced was CD8+ T cells from PBMCs. All receptors come from a human donor in good health.

Here the CDR3 reads CASSLKGGFNPYNEQFF. The CDR3 DNA is TGTGCCAGCAGCCTGAAGGGAGGGTTCAACCCCTACAATGAGCAGTTCTTC. The chain links TRBV7-2 to TRBJ2-1; TRBD2 agrees at 7 bases. The CDR3 contains 17 residues. V was clipped by 5 bases and J by 2 bases; unmatched bases: 12. Germline CDR1 reads SGHTA; CDR2 reads FQGNSA.

The chain employs TRBV11-2 and TRBJ2-2; perhaps TRBD2 as D (6 bases). CDR1 is SGHAT, CDR2 FQNNGV, per germline. This CDR3 has 15 residues. Deletions cut 8 bases from V and 1 base from J, with 14 bases between. This chain's CDR3 is CASGRGEWNTGELFF. CDR3 DNA sequence: TGTGCCAGCGGCCGCGGGGAATGGAACACCGGGGAGCTGTTTTTT.

The rearrangement links TRBV23-1 to TRBJ1-2; maybe TRBD1 (5 bases). TRBV23-1 is recorded as an ORF, its role being uncertain. V lost 0 bases, J lost 3 bases, and 14 bases lay in between. The CDR3 is 16 residues long. The CDR3 DNA follows: TGCGCCAGCAGTCAATCCAGCCAGCAGGGACACTATGGCTACACCTTC. This sequence encodes CASSQSSQQGHYGYTF.

With respect to this clonotype: One end of the junction fails to match germline, which may point to a read error. V is TRBV3-1 and J is TRBJ1-2, with D possibly being TRBD1 (6 bases). Germline V gene lookup returns CDR1 LGHDT and CDR2 YNNKEL (reference sequence). The CDR3 has 14 amino acids. CDR3 sequence reads: CASSQGQQGRNWAF. CDR3 nucleotides: TGTGCCAGCAGCCAAGGGCAGCAGGGGAGGAACTGGGCCTTC.

This chain links TRBV7-8 with TRBJ1-5; D remains unclear. Deletions cut 5 bases from V and 5 bases from J, with 13 bases between. Germline V lookup: CDR1 SGHVS, CDR2 FQNEAQ. This CDR3 is built from 14 residues. CDR3 DNA sequence: TGTGCCAGCAGCCCTTCAGTGATAGATCAGCCCCAGCATTTT. Its protein product is CASSPSVIDQPQHF. Supplemented by reference TRBV7-8 and TRBJ1-5, the full variable domain reads GAGVSQSPRYKVAKRGQDVALRCDPISGHVSLFWYQQALGQGPEFLTYFQNEAQLDKSGLPSDRFFAERPEGSVSTLKIQRTQQEDSAVYLCASSPSVIDQPQHFGDGTRLSIL.

The chain joins TRBV6-4 to TRBJ2-1; 10 bases agree with TRBD2. The germline CDR1 and CDR2 sequences are MRHNA and SNTAGT. After removal of 3 bases from V and 7 bases from J, the junction contained 9 bases not matched to a gene. CDR3 length: 16 amino acids. As DNA, the CDR3 is TGTGCCAGCAGTGAAGTAGCGGGAGGCAGACTTAATGAGCAGTTCTTC. Translation: CASSEVAGGRLNEQFF.

This clonotype was seen a single time. The gene calls are TRBV7-9 and TRBJ1-5, with 8 bases aligning to TRBD1. Germline assignment: CDR1 SEHNR and CDR2 FQNEAQ (reference sequence). This CDR3 has 15 amino acids. V trimming: 8 bases; J trimming: 3 bases; junction bases outside the gene matches: 9. The CDR3: CASGSQGATNQPQHF. CDR3 nucleotides: TGTGCCAGCGGATCGCAGGGGGCCACCAATCAGCCCCAGCATTTT.

This clonotype was seen just once. At one end the junction does not follow the germline gene, possibly because of a read error. This chain uses TRBV7-7 with TRBJ2-7, with 9 bases aligning to TRBD2. The CDR3 consists of 15 residues. Per the germline V gene, CDR1 is SSHAT and CDR2 is FNYEAQ (reference sequence). CDR3 coding DNA: TGTGCTAGCAGACCTAGCGGGGTGAACTCCTACGAGCAGTACTTC. This encodes CASRPSGVNSYEQYF.

The gene calls are TRBV5-6 and TRBJ1-2, with 7 nucleotides matching TRBD1. V trimming: 0 bases; J trimming: 7 bases; junction bases outside the gene matches: 6. Per the germline V gene, CDR1 is SGHDT and CDR2 is YYEEEE. The CDR3 loop spans 14 amino acids. The CDR3 is CASSLGQGYSGYTF. The CDR3 DNA reads as TGTGCCAGCAGCTTGGGACAGGGCTATAGTGGCTACACCTTC.

The chain recombines TRBV18 with TRBJ1-1, with D unclear. The CDR3 covers 12 residues. V lost 6 bases to trimming and J lost 1 base, with 6 bases between them. Germline-derived CDR1 and CDR2 are KGHSH and LQKENI. CDR3 nucleotide sequence: TGTGCCAGCTCGGCACCGAACACTGAAGCTTTCTTT. It encodes CASSAPNTEAFF.

The chain recombines TRBV6-6 with TRBJ2-7; a possible D gene is TRBD1 (5 bases). This CDR3 is built from 14 residues. The V gene's germline CDR1 is MNHNY and CDR2 SVGAGI (reference sequence). V was clipped by 2 bases and J by 0 bases, with 8 bases between them. The CDR3 nucleotides are TGTGCCAGCAGTTACCCGACAGCCTCCTACGAGCAGTACTTC. This sequence encodes CASSYPTASYEQYF.

The chain is built from TRBV10-3 and TRBJ2-7; 9 bases are a match to TRBD2. Trimming took 4 bases from V and 5 from J; bases not matched to a gene: 6. CDR3 length: 14 amino acids. Germline V gives CDR1 ENHRY, CDR2 SYGVKD. The CDR3 DNA reads as TGTGCCATCAGTGTAGCGGGAGAGGAGAACGAGCAGTACTTC. This codes for CAISVAGEENEQYF.

The V gene is TRBV6-2 or TRBV6-3, the J gene TRBJ2-1; 11 bases align to TRBD2. The CDR3 totals 20 residues. The V and J ends lost 2 bases and 3 bases, in that order; junction bases with no gene match: 15. Germline-derived CDR1 and CDR2 are MNHEY and SVGEGT. The CDR3 DNA sequence: TGTGCCAGCAGTTACCCCGCTAGCGGGAGGTCCCGAGACTACTACAATGAGCAGTTCTTC. It encodes CASSYPASGRSRDYYNEQFF.

The chain employs TRBV3-1 and TRBJ2-7; D is undetermined. Trimming cost V 0 bases and J 9 bases, with 12 bases left between them. CDR3 length equals 13 residues. CDR1 LGHDT and CDR2 YNNKEL come from the germline V gene (reference sequence). The CDR3 region is CASSQDRGGRQYF. CDR3 DNA: TGTGCCAGCAGCCAAGACCGCGGCGGTCGGCAGTACTTC.

V usage is TRBV7-2 and J usage is TRBJ1-1; D possibly corresponds to TRBD1 (6 bases). V lost 3 bases to trimming and J lost 6 bases, with 14 bases between them. Germline-derived CDR1 and CDR2 are SGHTA and FQGNSA. The CDR3 runs 14 residues. The CDR3 here is CASSFAGQLPEAFF. As DNA, the CDR3 is TGTGCCAGCAGCTTTGCAGGACAGCTTCCTGAAGCTTTCTTT.

This clonotype was observed once. This sequence joins TRBV6-2 or TRBV6-3 and TRBJ1-5; D remains unclear. The CDR3 has 17 amino acids. Per germline, CDR1 MNHEY and CDR2 SVGEGT. V was pared by 7 bases and J by 1 base, with 20 bases between. CDR3 nucleotides: TGTGCCAGCATCCCGGCGTTGGGTAGCCAGAGCAATCAGCCCCAGCATTTT. This translates into CASIPALGSQSNQPQHF.

This chain joins TRBV29-1 and TRBJ1-1, with a weak D call TRBD1 (5 bases). This CDR3 has 13 amino acids. The V gene's germline CDR1 is SQVTM and CDR2 ANQGSEA. The germline V and J ends were trimmed by 0 bases and 4 bases, with 9 bases remaining between them. DNA of the CDR3: TGCAGCGTTGAAGATGGGGGGGGCACTGAAGCTTTCTTT. As protein: CSVEDGGGTEAFF.